This is a list of T cell receptor beta chains from one sample in a study of blood T cell repertoires in COVID-19. Generated by immunoSEQ multiplex PCR, the TCRdb table keeps only in-frame clones and is missing some. The data contain 75,000 to 95,000 clones, around 79% of them singletons. The source material was peripheral blood. Receptors were obtained from a woman of 80 years or more with active or convalescent COVID-19. Each CDR3 is given with its conserved first and last residue. D genes are given only for firm matches. Expanded clones are given a class, and other clones once, few, many or no size at all.

abundance	len	d_gene	v_gene	j_gene	CDR3aa	CDR3nt
-	15	-	TRBV7-2	TRBJ2-6	CASSLSHSGANVLTF	TGTGCCAGCAGCTTGAGTCACTCTGGGGCCAACGTCCTGACTTTC
-	16	-	TRBV6-2/TRBV6-3	TRBJ2-3	CASSYGSFSSTDTQYF	TGTGCCAGCAGTTATGGGAGTTTTTCTAGCACAGATACGCAGTATTTT
-	16	-	TRBV14	TRBJ2-5	CASSQGRQGIWETQYF	TGTGCCAGCAGCCAAGGTCGGCAGGGTATTTGGGAGACCCAGTACTTC
once	16	-	TRBV6-5	TRBJ1-2	CASSYRGNREVYGYTF	TGTGCCAGCAGTTACAGGGGGAACAGGGAAGTCTATGGCTACACCTTC
once	17	TRBD1	TRBV6-2/TRBV6-3	TRBJ2-4	CASSLGTEWIGKNIQYF	TGTGCCAGCAGTCTTGGGACAGAATGGATCGGCAAAAACATTCAGTACTTC
once	12	-	TRBV6-2/TRBV6-3	TRBJ2-7	CASSPGHYEQYF	TGTGCCAGCAGTCCCGGACACTACGAGCAGTACTTC
-	19	TRBD1	TRBV15	TRBJ2-6	CATSRGGDRGFAGANVLTF	TGTGCCACCAGCAGAGGAGGGGACAGGGGGTTCGCTGGGGCCAACGTCCTGACTTTC
-	13	-	TRBV19	TRBJ2-7	CASSTTGSYEQYF	TGTGCCAGTAGTACGACGGGTTCCTACGAGCAGTACTTC
-	15	-	TRBV9	TRBJ1-1	CASSVAGGLNTEAFF	TGTGCCAGCAGCGTAGCAGGCGGGTTGAACACTGAAGCTTTCTTT
-	13	-	TRBV6-5	TRBJ1-1	CASSYRGRTEAFF	TGTGCCAGCAGTTACAGGGGAAGGACTGAAGCTTTCTTT
-	16	TRBD1	TRBV5-6	TRBJ1-3	CASRAAGTGFINTIYF	TGTGCCAGCAGAGCAGCCGGGACAGGGTTTATAAACACCATATATTTT
-	13	-	TRBV29-1	TRBJ1-2	CSVEPWTSGGYTF	TGCAGCGTTGAACCGTGGACATCTGGCGGCTACACCTTC
-	13	-	TRBV5-4	TRBJ1-2	CASSLGAPRGYTF	TGTGCCAGCAGCTTGGGAGCCCCTCGTGGCTACACCTTC
-	17	TRBD1	TRBV7-2	TRBJ1-3	CASSYQGATLSGNTIYF	TGTGCCAGCAGTTACCAGGGGGCCACTCTCTCTGGAAACACCATATATTTT
few	15	TRBD1	TRBV14	TRBJ1-4	CASSQPGQRNEKLFF	TGTGCCAGCAGCCAGCCGGGACAGAGAAATGAAAAACTGTTTTTT
few	13	TRBD1	TRBV5-1	TRBJ1-6	CASSVDRGSPLHF	TGCGCCAGCAGCGTCGACAGGGGTTCACCCCTCCACTTT
-	15	TRBD2	TRBV5-1	TRBJ2-3	CASSARLAATDTQYF	TGCGCCAGCAGCGCCCGACTAGCGGCAACAGATACGCAGTATTTT
-	13	-	TRBV12-3/TRBV12-4	TRBJ2-4	CASSGGAKNIQYF	TGTGCCAGCTCTGGGGGGGCCAAAAACATTCAGTACTTC
-	14	-	TRBV29-1	TRBJ2-2	CSVGKGLSSGELFF	TGCAGCGTTGGAAAGGGGTTATCATCCGGGGAGCTGTTTTTT
-	14	TRBD1	TRBV7-2	TRBJ2-7	CASSSETGAYEQYF	TGTGCCAGCAGCTCGGAAACAGGGGCCTACGAGCAGTACTTC
-	14	-	TRBV30	TRBJ2-7	CAWSVSGSWYEQYF	TGTGCCTGGAGTGTATCCGGGAGCTGGTACGAGCAGTACTTC
once	16	-	TRBV4-3	TRBJ1-4	CASSQTRGTVYEKLFF	TGCGCCAGCAGCCAAACCCGGGGGACGGTATATGAAAAACTGTTTTTT
-	17	-	TRBV7-2	TRBJ1-3	CASTHSGGGGAGDTIYF	TGTGCCAGCACCCACAGTGGGGGGGGAGGGGCTGGAGACACCATATATTTT
-	13	-	TRBV12-3/TRBV12-4	TRBJ1-1	CASSLLRYAEAFF	TGTGCCAGCAGTCTTCTGCGGTACGCTGAAGCTTTCTTT
once	15	-	TRBV4-3	TRBJ2-1	CASSQGSGPFSEQFF	TGCGCCAGCAGCCAAGGAAGCGGACCCTTCAGTGAGCAGTTCTTC
-	17	TRBD2	TRBV5-8	TRBJ2-4	CASSLVRAGGPGNIQYF	TGTGCCAGCAGCTTGGTCCGGGCGGGAGGGCCAGGAAACATTCAGTACTTC
-	20	TRBD2	TRBV19	TRBJ2-1	CASRLFGIAGGRLGYNEQFF	TGTGCCAGTAGGCTTTTCGGTATAGCGGGGGGCCGCCTAGGCTACAATGAGCAGTTCTTC
-	17	-	TRBV7-8	TRBJ2-6	CASSLVAGVGGANVLTF	TGTGCCAGCAGCTTAGTTGCAGGGGTTGGAGGGGCCAACGTCCTGACTTTC
-	16	TRBD1	TRBV28	TRBJ2-7	CASSPTGTGGEYEQYF	TGTGCCAGCAGTCCAACCGGGACAGGGGGCGAGTACGAGCAGTACTTC
-	14	TRBD1	TRBV27	TRBJ2-1	CASRLPDRGNEQFF	TGTGCCAGCAGGCTTCCGGACAGGGGAAATGAGCAGTTCTTC
-	16	-	TRBV15	TRBJ1-5	CATSSGRWLSNQPQHF	TGTGCCACCAGCAGTGGTAGATGGTTGAGCAATCAGCCCCAGCATTTT
-	13	-	TRBV13	TRBJ1-3	CASSSSSGNTIYF	TGTGCCAGCAGCTCTTCCTCTGGAAACACCATATATTTT
-	18	TRBD2	TRBV4-1	TRBJ2-5	CASSQRTSGVGDQETQYF	TGCGCCAGCAGCCAAAGGACTAGCGGGGTGGGAGACCAAGAGACCCAGTACTTC
-	15	-	TRBV19	TRBJ2-6	CASSIGTFGANVLTF	TGTGCCAGTAGTATCGGGACATTTGGGGCCAACGTCCTGACTTTC
-	14	-	TRBV18	TRBJ1-1	CASSPIGGNTEAFF	TGTGCCAGCTCACCAATCGGAGGGAACACTGAAGCTTTCTTT
-	17	TRBD2	TRBV18	TRBJ2-1	CASSRGTSGSSYNEQFF	TGTGCCAGCTCACGTGGGACTAGCGGGAGCTCCTACAATGAGCAGTTCTTC
-	16	TRBD1	TRBV6-5	TRBJ2-7	CASSYTGLQQGLGQYF	TGTGCCAGCAGTTACACCGGCTTACAACAGGGGTTGGGGCAGTACTTC
-	14	-	TRBV5-8	TRBJ2-1	CASSPWGQNNEQFF	TGTGCCAGCAGCCCGTGGGGCCAGAACAATGAGCAGTTCTTC
once	13	-	TRBV5-4	TRBJ2-7	CASSLVVGYEQYF	TGTGCCAGCAGCTTGGTAGTTGGCTACGAGCAGTACTTC
-	16	TRBD2	TRBV6-6	TRBJ2-7	CASRRPGTSGIYEQYF	TGTGCCAGCAGGCGCCCCGGGACTAGCGGGATCTACGAGCAGTACTTC